The present entry profiles one T cell receptor beta chain with its context. Its antigen is unknown. The data stem from a study of blood T cells in healthy people across ages. General study results and limits: Naive CD4+ cells and diversity were both higher in long-lived donors than in aged donors. PBMC samples, being unsorted, prevented any conclusive comparison of naive and antigen-experienced cells.

All donors came from Russia, were Caucasian and healthy, and spanned ages about 6 to 90. CDR3 length: 12 amino acids. Germline V gene sequence: CDR1 LNHDA, CDR2 SQIVND (reference sequence). Between the trimmed V and J ends, which lost 6 bases and 4 bases, there was a span of 9 bases. For the second PCR, which ran for about 7 to 12 cycles, a sample-barcoded 5' primer and a J-beta primer mix were used. MiXCR, run by TCRdb on the 5' RACE reads, gives a single entry per CDR3 protein. The table lists around 820,000 distinct CDR3 sequences, approximately 25% of them singletons. This same sample was also part of a study on T cells of mothers and their children.

Material for sequencing was blood. The gene calls are TRBV19 and TRBJ1-2; no clear D. The source is a boy younger than 18 in good health. CDR3: CASRTPTYGYTF. In nucleotides, the CDR3 is TGTGCCAGTAGAACTCCGACCTATGGCTACACCTTC.